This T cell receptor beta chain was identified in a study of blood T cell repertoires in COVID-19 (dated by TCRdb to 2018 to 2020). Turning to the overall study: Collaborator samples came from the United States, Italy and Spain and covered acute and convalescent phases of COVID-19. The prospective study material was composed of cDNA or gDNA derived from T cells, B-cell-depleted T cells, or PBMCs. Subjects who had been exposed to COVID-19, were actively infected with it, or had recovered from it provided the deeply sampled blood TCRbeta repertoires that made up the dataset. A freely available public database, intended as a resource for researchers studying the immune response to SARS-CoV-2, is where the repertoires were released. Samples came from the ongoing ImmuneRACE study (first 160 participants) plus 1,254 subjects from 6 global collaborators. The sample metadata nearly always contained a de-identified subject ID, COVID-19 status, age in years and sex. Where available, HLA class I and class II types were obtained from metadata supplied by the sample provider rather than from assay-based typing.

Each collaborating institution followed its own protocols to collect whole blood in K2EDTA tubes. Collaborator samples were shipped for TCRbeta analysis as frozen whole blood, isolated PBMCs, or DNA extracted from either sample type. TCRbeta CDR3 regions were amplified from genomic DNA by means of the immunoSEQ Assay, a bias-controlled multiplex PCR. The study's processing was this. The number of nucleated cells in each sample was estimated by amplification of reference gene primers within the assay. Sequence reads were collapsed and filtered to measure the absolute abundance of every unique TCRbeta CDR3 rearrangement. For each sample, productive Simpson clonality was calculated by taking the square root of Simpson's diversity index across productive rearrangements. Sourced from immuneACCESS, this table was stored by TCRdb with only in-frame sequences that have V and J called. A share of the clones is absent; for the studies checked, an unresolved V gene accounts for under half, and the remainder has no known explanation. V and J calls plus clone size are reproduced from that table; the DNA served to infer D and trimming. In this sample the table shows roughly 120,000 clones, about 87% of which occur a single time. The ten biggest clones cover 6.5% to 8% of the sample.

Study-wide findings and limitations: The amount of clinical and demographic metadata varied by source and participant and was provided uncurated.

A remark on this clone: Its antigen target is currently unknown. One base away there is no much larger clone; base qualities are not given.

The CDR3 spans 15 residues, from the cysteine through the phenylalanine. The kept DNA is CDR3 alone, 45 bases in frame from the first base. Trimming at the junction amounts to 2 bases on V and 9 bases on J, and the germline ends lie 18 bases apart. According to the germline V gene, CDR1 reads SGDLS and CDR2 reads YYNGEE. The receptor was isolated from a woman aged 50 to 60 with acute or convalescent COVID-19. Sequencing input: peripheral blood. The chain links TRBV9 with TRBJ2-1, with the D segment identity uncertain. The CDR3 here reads CASSVDSQFWSEQFF. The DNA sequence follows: TGTGCCAGCAGCGTCGACTCGCAGTTTTGGAGTGAGCAGTTCTTC.